One and the same sample provided the 26 T cell receptor beta chains below, sequenced in a study of CD8 T cells in Susac syndrome. RNA, at about 0.45 to 1 ug, was reverse transcribed with random hexamers. TCRdb re-called the immunoSEQ multiplex PCR reads through MiXCR, storing one row per CDR3 protein. The sample has under 200,000 distinct CDR3 sequences, roughly 90% seen once. Source material: CD4+ T cells from PBMCs. The receptors come from a human donor with Susac syndrome.

This rearrangement joins TRBV24-1 to TRBJ1-2, with D hard to call. V was trimmed by 5 bases and J by 4 bases, leaving 16 bases between them. This CDR3 region has 15 residues. Germline lookup yields CDR1 KGHDR and CDR2 SFDVKD. Written as DNA, the CDR3 is TGTGCCACCAGTGCCGCAGCAGGCGCATCCTATGGCTACACCTTC. Its translation is CATSAAAGASYGYTF.

This chain uses TRBV11-3 with TRBJ2-7, with D perhaps TRBD2 (7 bases). The CDR3 has 13 amino acids. The ends were cut back, 2 bases at V and 6 bases at J, with 11 bases in the middle. Germline V gives CDR1 SGHNT, CDR2 YENEEA. As DNA, the CDR3 is TGTGCCAGCAGCTTAATCGGGGGGCGCGAGCAGTACTTC. This translates into CASSLIGGREQYF.

The chain couples TRBV6-6 to TRBJ2-7, with 9 bases lining up with TRBD2. V lost 10 bases, J lost 0 bases, and 10 bases stayed unmatched. The CDR3 is made up of 15 amino acids. CDR1 and CDR2 from the germline V gene are MNHNY and SVGAGI (reference sequence). The CDR3 DNA reads TGTGCCAACAGCTCTAGCGGGGCAAGCTCCTACGAGCAGTACTTC. Its protein product is CANSSSGASSYEQYF.

The gene calls are TRBV20-1 and TRBJ1-1, with D hard to call. The CDR3 spans 14 residues. Germline CDR1 DFQATT, CDR2 SNEGSKA (reference sequence). V was trimmed by 4 bases and J by 0 bases, leaving 12 bases between them. In DNA, the CDR3 is TGCAGTGCTAACGTGGGCGGGATGAACACTGAAGCTTTCTTT. Its protein product is CSANVGGMNTEAFF.

V gene TRBV9 combines with J gene TRBJ2-3; the D is unclear. Germline V gene sequence: CDR1 SGDLS, CDR2 YYNGEE. V shed 4 bases and J shed 7 bases, with 13 bases lying between them. The CDR3 runs 13 residues. The CDR3 DNA is TGTGCCAGCAGCCCAGACGGCGTCAATACGCAGTATTTT. It translates to CASSPDGVNTQYF.

V and J are TRBV2 and TRBJ2-2; 7 bases fit TRBD1. Trimming took 5 bases from V and 7 from J; bases not matched to a gene: 7. CDR3 length equals 14 residues. The V gene's germline CDR1 is SNHLY and CDR2 FYNNEI. The CDR3 region has the DNA TGTGCCAGCAGTTGGACAGGTGTTGGCGGGGAGCTGTTTTTT. This gives the protein CASSWTGVGGELFF. The whole variable domain, filled in from reference TRBV2 and TRBJ2-2, reads EPEVTQTPSHQVTQMGQEVILRCVPISNHLYFYWYRQILGQKVEFLVSFYNNEISEKSEIFDDQFSVERPDGSNFTLKIRSTKLEDSAMYFCASSWTGVGGELFFGEGSRLTVL.

The rearrangement links TRBV11-2 to TRBJ2-1, with 13 bases fitting TRBD2. Germline V gene sequence: CDR1 SGHAT, CDR2 FQNNGV. J gave up 8 bases and V 5 bases, and 6 bases lay outside the gene matches. The CDR3 is 15 amino acids. The CDR3 reads CASSATSGGAHEQFF. CDR3 coding DNA: TGTGCCAGCAGCGCAACTAGCGGGGGGGCCCATGAGCAGTTCTTC.

The J gene is TRBJ2-3, the V gene TRBV5-8; TRBD1 matches at 9 bases. The CDR3 has 15 amino acids. CDR1 and CDR2 (germline): SGHTS, YDEGEE. Trimming cost V 3 bases and J 6 bases; bases outside gene matches: 8. CDR3 nucleotide sequence: TGTGCCAGCAGCTGGGGGACAGGGAATACGGATACGCAGTATTTT. Its translation: CASSWGTGNTDTQYF.

The CDR3 protein is CASSLDYYEQYF. The CDR3 bases are TGTGCCAGCAGCTTAGATTACTACGAGCAGTACTTC. V is TRBV7-9 and J is TRBJ2-7; no reliable D call. Germline V gene sequence: CDR1 SEHNR, CDR2 FQNEAQ (reference sequence). Deletions cut 1 base from V and 3 bases from J, with 4 bases between. CDR3 length equals 12 residues.

The V and J genes are TRBV20-1 and TRBJ2-7; 9 bases line up with TRBD1. The germline V gene has CDR1 DFQATT and CDR2 SNEGSKA (reference sequence). The V gene end was trimmed by 0 bases and the J gene end by 7 bases; junction bases not matched to a gene: 19. The CDR3 runs to 18 residues. The CDR3 nucleotides read TGCAGTGCTAGAGATCCACAGGGGGCCGTTTGGAGTATCCGTGAGCAGTACTTC. As protein: CSARDPQGAVWSIREQYF.

J is TRBJ2-7 and V is TRBV18; TRBD1 is a possible D gene (6 bases). This CDR3 comprises 14 residues. Germline CDR1 reads KGHSH; CDR2 reads LQKENI. V gave up 5 bases and J gave up 3 bases, with 14 bases separating them. The CDR3 loop is CASSGLDSHYEQYF. The CDR3 DNA follows: TGTGCCAGCTCAGGGTTGGACAGCCACTACGAGCAGTACTTC.

The V gene is TRBV14, the J gene TRBJ2-7; possibly TRBD2 for D (6 bases). Trimming took off 2 bases at V and 0 bases at J, with 11 bases between the two ends. The CDR3 spans 15 residues. Germline V lookup: CDR1 SGHDN, CDR2 FVKESK. The CDR3 DNA reads as TGTGCCAGCAGCCAAAGTCTAGCGTCCTCCTACGAGCAGTACTTC. Protein: CASSQSLASSYEQYF.

V and J are TRBV7-8 and TRBJ2-7; D is perhaps TRBD1 (6 bases). The CDR3 totals 15 residues. V was cut by 4 bases and J by 4 bases, with 17 bases left in between. Germline CDR1 is SGHVS and CDR2 is FQNEAQ. In DNA, the CDR3 is TGTGCCAGCAGCTCTCGTTGGCTAGGGGGATACGAGCAGTACTTC. Its protein is CASSSRWLGGYEQYF.

This chain joins TRBV7-8 and TRBJ2-4; D unclear. The CDR3 contains 16 residues. V shed 2 bases and J shed 3 bases, with 14 bases lying between them. Germline CDR1 reads SGHVS; CDR2 reads FQNEAQ. CDR3 loop: CASSLFNPVVKNIQYF. DNA for the CDR3: TGTGCCAGCAGCTTATTCAATCCGGTCGTCAAAAACATTCAGTACTTC. The whole variable domain, filled in from reference TRBV7-8 and TRBJ2-4, reads GAGVSQSPRYKVAKRGQDVALRCDPISGHVSLFWYQQALGQGPEFLTYFQNEAQLDKSGLPSDRFFAERPEGSVSTLKIQRTQQEDSAVYLCASSLFNPVVKNIQYFGAGTRLSVL.

The genes are TRBV7-2 and TRBJ2-1; 12 nucleotides line up with TRBD2. V trimming: 1 base; J trimming: 0 bases; junction bases outside the gene matches: 7. Germline CDR1 and CDR2: SGHTA and FQGNSA. The CDR3 length is 19 residues. The CDR3 region has the DNA TGTGCCAGCAGCTTAGTTGGGACTAGCGGGTCGAGCTCCTACAATGAGCAGTTCTTC. Its protein is CASSLVGTSGSSSYNEQFF.

V and J are TRBV27 and TRBJ2-2; TRBD1 aligns across 7 bases. V shed 5 bases and J 4 bases; nucleotides not matched to a gene: 7. The CDR3 spans 15 residues. In germline, CDR1 is MNHEY, CDR2 SMNVEV (reference sequence). CDR3 nucleotide sequence: TGTGCCAGCAGTCGAACAGGGGCCCGCACCGGGGAGCTGTTTTTT. Translating gives CASSRTGARTGELFF.

The rearrangement links TRBV4-1 to TRBJ1-2; D remains ambiguous. Per the germline V gene, CDR1 is MGHRA and CDR2 is YSYEKL. This CDR3 is built from 15 residues. Trimming removed 2 bases at V and 8 bases at J, with 18 bases between. The CDR3 DNA follows: TGCGCCAGCAGCCAATTAGGGTCACCGTCGAGGGGCTACACCTTC. Translating it yields CASSQLGSPSRGYTF.

The chain carries TRBV2 and TRBJ2-2; 7 bases agree with TRBD2. The V and J ends lost 1 base and 7 bases, in that order; junction bases with no gene match: 0. The germline V gene has CDR1 SNHLY and CDR2 FYNNEI. The CDR3 is 13 residues long. The CDR3 sequence: CASSEGTSGELFF. CDR3 nucleotide sequence: TGTGCCAGCAGTGAAGGGACTAGCGGGGAGCTGTTTTTT. Complete variable domain (other parts from reference TRBV2 and TRBJ2-2): EPEVTQTPSHQVTQMGQEVILRCVPISNHLYFYWYRQILGQKVEFLVSFYNNEISEKSEIFDDQFSVERPDGSNFTLKIRSTKLEDSAMYFCASSEGTSGELFFGEGSRLTVL.

The chain is built from TRBV28 and TRBJ2-5, with 13 bases identical to TRBD2. This CDR3 is 16 amino acids long. Trimming removed 5 bases from V and 0 bases from J; junction bases left unmatched: 3. CDR1 is MDHEN, CDR2 SYDVKM, per germline. This CDR3 reads CASSGGTSGNQETQYF. The CDR3 DNA reads as TGTGCCAGCAGTGGCGGGACTAGCGGGAACCAAGAGACCCAGTACTTC.

The chain couples TRBV5-1 to TRBJ2-7; maybe TRBD2 (5 bases). V was cut by 5 bases and J by 3 bases, with 15 bases left in between. Per the germline V gene, CDR1 is SGHRS and CDR2 is YFSETQ. CDR3 length: 14 amino acids. CDR3 bases: TGCGCCAGCAGTCTAAGCGGAAACGACTACGAGCAGTACTTC. Its translation: CASSLSGNDYEQYF.

CDR3 DNA: TGTGCCATCAGTGACGGCTTAACCTACGAGCAGTACTTC. Encoded protein: CAISDGLTYEQYF. V is TRBV10-3 and J is TRBJ2-7; D is unclear. Trimming took off 3 bases at V and 2 bases at J, with 8 bases between the two ends. The germline CDR1 and CDR2 sequences are ENHRY and SYGVKD. The CDR3 consists of 13 residues.

The V and J genes are TRBV30 and TRBJ2-3, with no clear D. This CDR3 contains 11 residues. V was clipped by 2 bases and J by 5 bases, with 5 bases between them. Germline loops: CDR1 GTSNPN, CDR2 SVGIG (reference sequence). CDR3 protein: CAWSRLDTQYF. CDR3 in DNA: TGTGCCTGGAGTCGGTTAGATACGCAGTATTTT.

The chain combines TRBV5-1 with TRBJ2-1; D might be TRBD2 (6 bases). The CDR3 spans 15 residues. Trimming stripped 0 bases from V and 5 bases from J, with 12 bases between. The V gene's germline CDR1 is SGHRS and CDR2 YFSETQ. Written as DNA, the CDR3 is TGCGCCAGCAGCTTGGGGCTAGCGTCCCACAATGAGCAGTTCTTC. Translation gives CASSLGLASHNEQFF.

J is TRBJ1-1 and V is TRBV6-1, with 9 bases that match TRBD1. Germline-derived CDR1 and CDR2 are MNHNS and SASEGT. There are 15 residues in the CDR3. Trimming took 6 bases from V and 3 from J; bases not matched to a gene: 8. CDR3 sequence: CASSSQGARDTEAFF. Written as DNA, the CDR3 is TGTGCCAGCAGCTCACAGGGGGCGCGGGACACTGAAGCTTTCTTT.

The J gene is TRBJ1-2, the V gene TRBV20-1, with D perhaps TRBD1 (6 bases). CDR1 DFQATT and CDR2 SNEGSKA come from the germline V gene (reference sequence). The CDR3 consists of 14 residues. V was trimmed by 6 bases and J by 4 bases, leaving 18 bases between them. CDR3 in amino acids: CSADWTQGSYGYTF. The CDR3 bases are TGCAGTGCCGACTGGACACAGGGAAGCTATGGCTACACCTTC.

The J gene is TRBJ2-3, the V gene TRBV5-4; TRBD2 matches at 9 bases. With V trimmed by 4 bases and J by 6 bases, 12 bases remained unmatched. Per germline, CDR1 SGHNT and CDR2 YYREEE (reference sequence). The CDR3 covers 16 residues. The CDR3 DNA reads as TGTGCCAGCAGCCGGGGCGGGGGGGCCGTTCCCGATACGCAGTATTTT. Protein product: CASSRGGGAVPDTQYF.